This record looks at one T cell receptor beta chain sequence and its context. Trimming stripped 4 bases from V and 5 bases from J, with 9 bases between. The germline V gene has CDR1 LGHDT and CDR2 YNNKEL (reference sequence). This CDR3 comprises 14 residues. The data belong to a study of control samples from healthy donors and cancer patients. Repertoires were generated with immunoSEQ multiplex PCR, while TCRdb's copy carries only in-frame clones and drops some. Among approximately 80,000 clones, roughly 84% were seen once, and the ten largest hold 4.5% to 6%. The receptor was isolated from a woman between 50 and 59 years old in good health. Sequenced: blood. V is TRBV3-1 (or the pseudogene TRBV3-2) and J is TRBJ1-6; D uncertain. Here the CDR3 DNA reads TGTGCCAGCAGCCGCGGACCCAATAATTCACCCCTCCACTTT. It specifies CASSRGPNNSPLHF.